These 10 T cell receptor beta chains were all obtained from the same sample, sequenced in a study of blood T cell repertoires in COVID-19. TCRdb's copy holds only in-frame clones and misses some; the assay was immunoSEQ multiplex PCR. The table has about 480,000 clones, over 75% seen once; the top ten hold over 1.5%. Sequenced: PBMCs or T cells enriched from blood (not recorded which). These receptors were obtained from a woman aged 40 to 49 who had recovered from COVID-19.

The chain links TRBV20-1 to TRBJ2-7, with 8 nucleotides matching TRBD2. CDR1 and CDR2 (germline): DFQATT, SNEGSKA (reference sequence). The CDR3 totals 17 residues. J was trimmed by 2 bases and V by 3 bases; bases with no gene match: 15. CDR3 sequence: CSASRAGETRRAYEQYF. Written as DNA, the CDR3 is TGCAGTGCTAGTCGAGCGGGAGAAACTCGTAGGGCCTACGAGCAGTACTTC.

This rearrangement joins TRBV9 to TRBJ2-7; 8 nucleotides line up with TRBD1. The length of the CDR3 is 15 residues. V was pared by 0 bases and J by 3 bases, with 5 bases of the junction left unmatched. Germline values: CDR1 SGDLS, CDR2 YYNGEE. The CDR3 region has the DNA TGTGCCAGCAGCGTAGAGGCAGGGGGCTTCTACGAGCAGTACTTC. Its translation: CASSVEAGGFYEQYF.

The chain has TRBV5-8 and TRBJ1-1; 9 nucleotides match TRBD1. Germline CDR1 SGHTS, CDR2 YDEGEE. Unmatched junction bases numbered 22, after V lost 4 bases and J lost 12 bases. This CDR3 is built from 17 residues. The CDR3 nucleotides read TGTGCCAGCAGCGTAGACTCCACCGGGACGACAGGGGGTTTATCTTTCTTT. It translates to CASSVDSTGTTGGLSFF.

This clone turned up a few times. In DNA, the CDR3 is TGTGCCAGCAGTTACCCGAAGGGGACTAGCGGGAGTAACACCTACAATGAGCAGTTCTTC. Its translation is CASSYPKGTSGSNTYNEQFF. The chain links TRBV6-2 or TRBV6-3 to TRBJ2-1; 14 bases map to TRBD2. V shed 2 bases, J shed 2 bases, and the junction held 11 bases outside the gene matches. The length of the CDR3 is 20 residues. Germline V gives CDR1 MNHEY, CDR2 SVGEGT.

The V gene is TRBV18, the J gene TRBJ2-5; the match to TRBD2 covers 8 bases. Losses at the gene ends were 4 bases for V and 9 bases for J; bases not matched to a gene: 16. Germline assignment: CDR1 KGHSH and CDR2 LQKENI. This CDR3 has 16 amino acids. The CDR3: CASSLVLGLEEGAQYF. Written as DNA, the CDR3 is TGTGCCAGCTCACTGGTCCTGGGACTAGAGGAAGGGGCCCAGTACTTC.

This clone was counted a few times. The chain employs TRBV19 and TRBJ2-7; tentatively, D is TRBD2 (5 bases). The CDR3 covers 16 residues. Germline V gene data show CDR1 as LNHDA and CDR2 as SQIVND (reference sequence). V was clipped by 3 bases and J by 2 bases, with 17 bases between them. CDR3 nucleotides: TGTGCCAGTAGTATTGGGGTGGAGGCCAGTACCTACGAGCAGTACTTC. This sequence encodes CASSIGVEASTYEQYF. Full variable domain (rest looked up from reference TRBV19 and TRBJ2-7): DGGITQSPKYLFRKEGQNVTLSCEQNLNHDAMYWYRQDPGQGLRLIYYSQIVNDFQKGDIAEGYSVSREKKESFPLTVTSAQKNPTAFYLCASSIGVEASTYEQYFGPGTRLTVT.

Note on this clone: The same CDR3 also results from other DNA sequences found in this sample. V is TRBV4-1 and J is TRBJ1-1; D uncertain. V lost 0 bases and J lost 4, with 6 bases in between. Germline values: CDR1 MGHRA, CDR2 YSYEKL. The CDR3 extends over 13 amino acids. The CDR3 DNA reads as TGCGCCAGCAGCCAAGATCGCGGCACTGAAGCTTTCTTT. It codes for CASSQDRGTEAFF.

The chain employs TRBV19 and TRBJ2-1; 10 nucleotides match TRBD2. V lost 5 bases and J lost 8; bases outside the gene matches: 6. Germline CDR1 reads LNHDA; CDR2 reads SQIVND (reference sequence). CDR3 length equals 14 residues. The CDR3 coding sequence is TGTGCCAGTAGTGAGCTAGCGGGAGTTGATGAGCAGTTCTTC. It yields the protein CASSELAGVDEQFF.

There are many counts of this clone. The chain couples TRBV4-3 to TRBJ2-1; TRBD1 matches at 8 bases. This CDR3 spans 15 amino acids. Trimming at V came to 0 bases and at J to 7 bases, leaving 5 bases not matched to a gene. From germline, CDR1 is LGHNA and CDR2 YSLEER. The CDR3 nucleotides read TGCGCCAGCAGCCAAGAGGACAGGGAAGTAAATGAGCAGTTCTTC. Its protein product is CASSQEDREVNEQFF.

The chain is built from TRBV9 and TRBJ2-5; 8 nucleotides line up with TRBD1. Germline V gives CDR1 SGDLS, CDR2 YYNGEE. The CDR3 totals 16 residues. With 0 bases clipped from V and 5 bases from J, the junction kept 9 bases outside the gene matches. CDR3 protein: CASSVGDRGHGETQYF. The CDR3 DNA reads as TGTGCCAGCAGCGTAGGAGACAGGGGTCACGGGGAGACCCAGTACTTC.